Below, 2 T cell receptor beta chains from the same sample are listed, as sequenced in a study of T-cell reconstitution after alpha-beta-depleted transplantation in children. Unique molecular identifiers were incorporated when the TCRbeta library was constructed. TCRdb redid the calling of the PCR reads with MiXCR, one entry per CDR3 protein. Of about 3,000 distinct CDR3 sequences listed, roughly 27% were seen once; the top ten hold around 67%. This sample comprised PBMCs, mostly from graft donor cells, obtained 60 days after TCRalphabeta/CD19-depleted stem cell transplant. All receptors come from a male patient between 2 and 10 years old who had a stem cell transplant for acute myeloid leukemia, so the T cells may come from the graft donor.

This clonotype has ten or more counts. The genes are TRBV6-2 or TRBV6-3 and TRBJ2-3; D remains unclear. Looked up from germline, CDR1 is MNHEY and CDR2 is SVGEGT. The CDR3 sequence is 16 residues long. The V end lost 6 bases, the J end lost 4 bases, and 20 bases lay between the germline ends. CDR3 loop: CASRSLWQILPDTQYF. As DNA, the CDR3 is TGTGCCAGCAGGTCCCTCTGGCAGATTCTTCCAGATACGCAGTATTTT.

This clonotype occurred many times. This chain links TRBV6-5 with TRBJ2-5, with 7 bases fitting TRBD1. The V gene end was trimmed by 2 bases and the J gene end by 2 bases; junction bases not matched to a gene: 11. Germline assignment: CDR1 MNHEY and CDR2 SVGAGI. The CDR3 is 17 amino acids. Here the CDR3 reads CASSYATGSQLQETQYF. CDR3 DNA sequence: TGTGCCAGCAGTTACGCGACAGGGTCCCAGCTTCAAGAGACCCAGTACTTC.